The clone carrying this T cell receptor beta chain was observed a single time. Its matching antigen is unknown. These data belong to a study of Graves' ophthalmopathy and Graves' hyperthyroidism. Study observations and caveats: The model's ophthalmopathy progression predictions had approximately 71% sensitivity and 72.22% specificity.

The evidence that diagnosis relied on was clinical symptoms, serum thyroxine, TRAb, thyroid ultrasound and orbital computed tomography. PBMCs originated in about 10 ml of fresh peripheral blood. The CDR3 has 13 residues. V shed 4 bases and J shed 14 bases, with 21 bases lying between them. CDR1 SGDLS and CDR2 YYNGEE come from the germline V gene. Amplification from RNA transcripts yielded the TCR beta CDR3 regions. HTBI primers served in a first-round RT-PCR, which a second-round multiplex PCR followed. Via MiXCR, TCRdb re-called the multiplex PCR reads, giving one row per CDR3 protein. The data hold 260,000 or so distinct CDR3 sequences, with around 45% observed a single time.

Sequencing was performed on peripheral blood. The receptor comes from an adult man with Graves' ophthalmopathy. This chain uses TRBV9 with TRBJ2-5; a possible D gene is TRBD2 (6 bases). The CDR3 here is CASSRDSDIEQYF. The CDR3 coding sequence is TGTGCCAGCAGCCGGGACTCCGATATCGAGCAATACTTC.